The rows below give T cell receptor beta chains drawn from one sample of a study of beta chain features in type 1 diabetes. Clones were read by immunoSEQ multiplex PCR, and TCRdb kept only the in-frame ones, dropping some. Of 130,000 or so clones in the sample, around 9% are singletons; the top ten hold approximately 0.7%. Sequenced sample: central memory CD4+ T cells from blood. These receptors were taken from a man aged 25 to 40 with type 1 diabetes. Both conserved end residues are part of each CDR3. The D gene is left open where the match is weak. A row's size may be missing; if present it is once, few, many or a size class.

CDR3aa	CDR3nt	v_gene	j_gene	abundance	d_gene
CASSEPQGDGYTF	TGTGCCAGCAGCGAACCGCAGGGCGATGGCTACACCTTC	TRBV6-5	TRBJ1-2	.	.
CASTDGFNPAGANVLTF	TGTGCCAGCACAGACGGGTTTAACCCCGCTGGGGCCAACGTCCTGACTTTC	TRBV27	TRBJ2-6	many	.
CASSLNGGAGELFF	TGTGCCAGCAGCCTAAACGGGGGGGCCGGGGAGCTGTTTTTT	TRBV11-3	TRBJ2-2	.	TRBD2
CASRRPDRGNQETQYF	TGTGCAAGTCGCCGCCCGGACAGGGGGAACCAAGAGACCCAGTACTTC	TRBV12-2	TRBJ2-5	.	.
CASSLSGGANTGELFF	TGTGCCAGCAGCTTGAGCGGGGGCGCGAACACCGGGGAGCTGTTTTTT	TRBV9	TRBJ2-2	.	TRBD2
CASSYSSSEGETQYF	TGCGCCAGCAGCTATTCCTCCTCGGAGGGGGAGACCCAGTACTTC	TRBV5-1	TRBJ2-5	.	.
CASSFRGQETQYF	TGTGCCAGCAGTTTTAGGGGTCAAGAGACCCAGTACTTC	TRBV27	TRBJ2-5	few	.
CASSPPGAKNIQYF	TGTGCCAGCAGCCCGCCGGGAGCCAAAAACATTCAGTACTTC	TRBV5-4	TRBJ2-4	.	.
CASSLAYGQGVVTEAFF	TGTGCCAGCAGCTTAGCTTATGGGCAGGGCGTCGTCACTGAAGCTTTCTTT	TRBV11-2	TRBJ1-1	.	.
CASWGHMNTEAFF	TGTGCCAGCTGGGGACACATGAACACTGAAGCTTTCTTT	TRBV27	TRBJ1-1	few	.
CASSVESGWASEQFF	TGTGCCAGCAGCGTAGAAAGCGGGTGGGCCAGTGAGCAGTTCTTC	TRBV9	TRBJ2-1	.	.
CSVVGTGGSREQYF	TGCAGCGTTGTGGGGACAGGGGGCTCGAGGGAGCAGTACTTC	TRBV29-1	TRBJ2-7	few	TRBD1
CASRKQTGGGQPQHF	TGTGCCAGCAGAAAGCAGACAGGGGGAGGACAGCCCCAGCATTTT	TRBV2	TRBJ1-5	few	TRBD1
CASSVRGGDEQYF	TGTGCCAGCAGCGTCAGAGGCGGGGACGAGCAGTACTTC	TRBV9	TRBJ2-7	.	.
CSVEGTSYTQYF	TGCAGCGTTGAAGGGACTAGCTATACGCAGTATTTT	TRBV29-1	TRBJ2-3	.	TRBD2
CASSLLGQGAKQYF	TGTGCCAGCAGTTTATTGGGACAGGGGGCGAAGCAGTACTTC	TRBV27	TRBJ2-7	.	TRBD1
CASGREQETQYF	TGTGCCAGCGGCCGGGAACAAGAGACCCAGTACTTC	TRBV5-4	TRBJ2-5	many	.
CATSRRQGETQYF	TGTGCCACCAGCAGGCGACAGGGAGAGACCCAGTACTTC	TRBV15	TRBJ2-5	few	TRBD1
CASSSSFSTDTQYF	TGTGCCAGCAGCTCCTCTTTCAGCACAGATACGCAGTATTTT	TRBV6-5	TRBJ2-3	.	.
CASSQVIGADEKLFF	TGCGCCAGCAGCCAAGTTATCGGCGCGGATGAAAAACTGTTTTTT	TRBV4-3	TRBJ1-4	few	.
CSVGAGSLPNQPQHF	TGCAGCGTGGGGGCAGGTTCCCTCCCCAATCAGCCCCAGCATTTT	TRBV29-1	TRBJ1-5	.	.
CATSRGDSNTDTQYF	TGTGCCACCAGCAGAGGGGACAGCAACACAGATACGCAGTATTTT	TRBV15	TRBJ2-3	.	TRBD1
CASSLEQGVRANEKLFF	TGCGCCAGCAGCTTGGAGCAGGGGGTGAGGGCTAATGAAAAACTGTTTTTT	TRBV5-1	TRBJ1-4	.	TRBD1
CASRSPNGGAKNIQYF	TGTGCCAGCAGATCACCTAACGGGGGGGCCAAAAACATTCAGTACTTC	TRBV6-6	TRBJ2-4	.	TRBD2
CASSAGNLYEQYF	TGCGCCAGCAGCGCGGGGAACCTCTACGAGCAGTACTTC	TRBV5-1	TRBJ2-7	.	.
CASRLDSGGTSGGHEQFF	TGTGCAAGTCGCTTAGACAGTGGGGGGACTAGCGGGGGACATGAGCAGTTCTTC	TRBV12-2	TRBJ2-1	many	.
CASSQYTENTEAFF	TGTGCCAGCTCACAATACACAGAAAACACTGAAGCTTTCTTT	TRBV18	TRBJ1-1	few	.
CSAGTGSGYTF	TGCAGCGCAGGGACAGGGAGCGGCTACACCTTC	TRBV29-1	TRBJ1-2	many	TRBD1
CASSPKGQGPEQFF	TGTGCCAGCAGCCCCAAAGGACAGGGGCCTGAGCAGTTCTTC	TRBV7-8	TRBJ2-1	.	TRBD1
CSVEDPRQGRSYGYTF	TGCAGCGTTGAGGACCCTAGACAGGGTCGGAGCTATGGCTACACCTTC	TRBV29-1	TRBJ1-2	few	TRBD1
CASSLLSRASSRELFF	TGTGCCAGCAGCTTATTATCCAGGGCGTCCTCACGGGAGCTGTTTTTT	TRBV5-4	TRBJ2-2	few	.
CASRGDPGAQETQYF	TGCGCCAGCAGGGGAGATCCGGGAGCTCAAGAGACCCAGTACTTC	TRBV5-1	TRBJ2-5	.	.
CATSRDNSGAKEQYF	TGTGCCACCAGCAGAGACAACTCCGGAGCAAAGGAGCAGTACTTC	TRBV15	TRBJ2-7	few	.
CASRRQGPYGYTF	TGTGCCAGCAGACGACAGGGACCCTATGGCTACACCTTC	TRBV6-5	TRBJ1-2	.	TRBD1
CASSSWDRVHYGYTF	TGTGCCAGCAGTTCATGGGACAGGGTGCACTATGGCTACACCTTC	TRBV27	TRBJ1-2	many	TRBD1
CASSLGVGAYEQYF	TGCGCCAGCAGCTTGGGGGTAGGGGCCTACGAGCAGTACTTC	TRBV5-1	TRBJ2-7	few	.
CASSRRVTVNEQFF	TGTGCCAGCAGCCGACGAGTGACAGTTAATGAGCAGTTCTTC	TRBV7-2	TRBJ2-1	.	.
CSASRLDTQYF	TGCAGTGCTTCGCGCCTGGATACGCAGTATTTT	TRBV20-1	TRBJ2-3	.	.
CASSEVGGETQYF	TGTGCCAGCAGTGAGGTCGGCGGGGAGACCCAGTACTTC	TRBV6-6	TRBJ2-5	.	.